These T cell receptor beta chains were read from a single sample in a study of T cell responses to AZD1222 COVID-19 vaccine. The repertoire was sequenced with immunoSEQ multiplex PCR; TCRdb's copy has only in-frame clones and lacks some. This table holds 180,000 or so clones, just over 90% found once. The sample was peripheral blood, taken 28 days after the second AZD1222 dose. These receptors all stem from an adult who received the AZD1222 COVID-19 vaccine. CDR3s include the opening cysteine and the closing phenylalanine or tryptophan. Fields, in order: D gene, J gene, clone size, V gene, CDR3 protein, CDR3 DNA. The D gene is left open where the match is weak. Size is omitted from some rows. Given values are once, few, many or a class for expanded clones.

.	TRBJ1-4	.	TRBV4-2	CASSPYGGFQEKLFF	TGTGCCAGCAGCCCCTACGGGGGGTTTCAGGAAAAACTGTTTTTT
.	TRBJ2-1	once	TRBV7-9	CASSLAGTYNEQFF	TGTGCCAGCAGCTTGGCGGGAACCTACAATGAGCAGTTCTTC
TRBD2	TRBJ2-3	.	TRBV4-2	CASSQEGLAGTSTDTQYF	TGTGCCAGCAGCCAAGAAGGGCTAGCGGGAACTAGCACAGATACGCAGTATTTT
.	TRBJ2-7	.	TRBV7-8	CASSFRVTAYEQYF	TGTGCCAGCAGCTTCCGTGTGACTGCCTACGAGCAGTACTTC
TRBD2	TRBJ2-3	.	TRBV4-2	CASSQTSGGRRTDTQYF	TGTGCCAGCAGCCAGACTAGCGGGGGGCGACGCACAGATACGCAGTATTTT
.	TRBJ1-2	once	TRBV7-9	CASSLALDTNYGYTF	TGTGCCAGCAGCTTAGCGCTTGACACAAACTATGGCTACACCTTC
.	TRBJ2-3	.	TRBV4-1	CASRSGTDTQYF	TGCGCCAGCAGATCCGGGACAGATACGCAGTATTTT
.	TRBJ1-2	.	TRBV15	CATSRGDAGERGYTF	TGTGCCACCAGCAGAGGGGACGCAGGGGAAAGAGGCTACACCTTC
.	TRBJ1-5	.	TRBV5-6	CASSLWEPPEPQHF	TGTGCCAGCAGCTTGTGGGAGCCGCCGGAGCCCCAGCATTTT
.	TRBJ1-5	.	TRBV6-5	CASSPLGGGQPQHF	TGTGCCAGCAGTCCCCTGGGAGGGGGGCAGCCCCAGCATTTT
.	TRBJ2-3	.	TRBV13	CASSRKDTQYF	TGTGCCAGCAGCCGTAAAGATACGCAGTATTTT
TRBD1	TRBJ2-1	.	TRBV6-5	CASSLLRGPENEQFF	TGTGCCAGCAGCCTCCTCAGGGGGCCAGAGAATGAGCAGTTCTTC
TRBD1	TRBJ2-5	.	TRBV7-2	CASSLDRGETQYF	TGTGCCAGCAGCCTCGACAGGGGGGAGACCCAGTACTTC
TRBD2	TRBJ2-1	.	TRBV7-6	CASSLATSGRPYAYNEQFF	TGTGCCAGCAGCTTAGCGACTAGCGGGAGACCCTACGCCTACAATGAGCAGTTCTTC
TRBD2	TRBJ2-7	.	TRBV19	CASSIAGGSSYEQYF	TGTGCCAGTAGTATAGCGGGAGGGTCTTCCTACGAGCAGTACTTC
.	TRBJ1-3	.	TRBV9	CASSAPGGWFTGNTIYF	TGTGCCAGCAGCGCCCCCGGCGGTTGGTTCACTGGAAACACCATATATTTT
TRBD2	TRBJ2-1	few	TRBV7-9	CASMGLAVYNEQFF	TGTGCCAGCATGGGACTAGCGGTATACAATGAGCAGTTCTTC
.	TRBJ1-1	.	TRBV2	CASTGGGGGMNTEAFF	TGTGCCAGCACCGGCGGTGGGGGGGGGATGAACACTGAAGCTTTCTTT
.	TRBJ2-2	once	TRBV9	CASSVWGNTGELFF	TGTGCCAGCAGCGTATGGGGGAACACCGGGGAGCTGTTTTTT
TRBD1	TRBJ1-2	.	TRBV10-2	CASSELQGEGYTF	TGCGCCAGCAGTGAACTACAGGGGGAAGGCTACACCTTC
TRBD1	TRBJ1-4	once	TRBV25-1	CASSADRGATNEKLFF	TGTGCCAGCAGTGCGGACAGGGGAGCAACTAATGAAAAACTGTTTTTT
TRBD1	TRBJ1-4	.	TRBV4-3	CASSLGTEAFEKLFF	TGCGCCAGCAGCCTGGGGACAGAGGCCTTCGAAAAACTGTTTTTT
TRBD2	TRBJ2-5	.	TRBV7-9	CASSLASRGSQYF	TGTGCCAGCAGCTTAGCCTCGCGGGGGTCCCAGTACTTC
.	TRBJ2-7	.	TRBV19	CASSPGLTYEQYF	TGTGCCAGTAGTCCAGGACTGACCTACGAGCAGTACTTC
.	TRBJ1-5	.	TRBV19	CASSTGRTFWGQPQHF	TGTGCCAGTAGTACGGGGCGGACCTTTTGGGGTCAGCCCCAGCATTTT
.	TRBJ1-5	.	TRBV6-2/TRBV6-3	CASSFVGGANQPQHF	TGTGCCAGCAGTTTCGTGGGAGGGGCGAATCAGCCCCAGCATTTT
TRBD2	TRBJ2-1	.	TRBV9	CASSARGEGYNEQFF	TGTGCCAGCAGCGCCCGAGGGGAGGGCTACAATGAGCAGTTCTTC
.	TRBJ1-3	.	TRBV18	CASTLTPGTTSGNTIYF	TGTGCCAGCACCCTTACCCCAGGGACCACCTCTGGAAACACCATATATTTT